Listed below are T cell receptor beta chains from one sample, sequenced in a study of early T cells in non-severe SARS-CoV-2 infection. Each CDR3 protein is one row after TCRdb ran MiXCR on the 5' RACE reads. The sample contains approximately 76,000 distinct CDR3 sequences, roughly an eighth of which appear only once. Sequencing was carried out using whole blood. These receptors all come from an adult who was a healthcare worker with PCR-confirmed SARS-CoV-2 infection or an uninfected control (not recorded which). Each CDR3 is given with its conserved first and last residue. A D gene is named only where the DNA matches it firmly. Not every row has a clone size; where given, it reads once, few, many or a size class.

CDR3 protein: CASSHDRNREKLFF
clone size: many
D gene: NA
V gene: TRBV6-6
J gene: TRBJ1-4

CDR3 protein: CASSFSPPGGNSPLHF
clone size: many
D gene: NA
V gene: TRBV5-1
J gene: TRBJ1-6

CDR3 protein: CASRQGQSSGNTIYF
clone size: NA
D gene: NA
V gene: TRBV5-1
J gene: TRBJ1-3

CDR3 protein: CAISGSLVNEQYF
clone size: many
D gene: NA
V gene: TRBV10-3
J gene: TRBJ2-7

CDR3 protein: CSVEEPYEQYF
clone size: few
D gene: NA
V gene: TRBV29-1
J gene: TRBJ2-7

CDR3 protein: CASSFASGRLGTEAFF
clone size: NA
D gene: NA
V gene: TRBV28
J gene: TRBJ1-1

CDR3 protein: CASSPRPSMNTEAFF
clone size: few
D gene: NA
V gene: TRBV5-1
J gene: TRBJ1-1

CDR3 protein: CASSLQPGAGGLSNQPQHF
clone size: few
D gene: TRBD1
V gene: TRBV5-4
J gene: TRBJ1-5

CDR3 protein: CAISESRGPLVQYF
clone size: few
D gene: TRBD1
V gene: TRBV10-3
J gene: TRBJ2-7

CDR3 protein: CASSLSRDGGEQYF
clone size: NA
D gene: NA
V gene: TRBV7-8
J gene: TRBJ2-7

CDR3 protein: CASSPPGRQETQYF
clone size: NA
D gene: NA
V gene: TRBV11-2
J gene: TRBJ2-5

CDR3 protein: CASSLGLGTGRGVVAFF
clone size: NA
D gene: NA
V gene: TRBV5-1
J gene: TRBJ1-1